This is a list of T cell receptor beta chains from one sample in a study of T cell responses to AZD1222 COVID-19 vaccine. Assay used: immunoSEQ multiplex PCR; TCRdb lists only in-frame clones, some missing. The sample lists fewer than 65,000 clones; about 79% were seen once. Sample: peripheral blood, taken on day 0 of AZD1222 vaccination. The receptors stem from an adult in good health. CDR3s include the opening cysteine and the closing phenylalanine or tryptophan. The D gene is left open where the match is weak. The size entry is marked missing in some rows and otherwise reads once, few, many or a size class.

CDR3 length,clone size,D gene,J gene,V gene,CDR3 protein,CDR3 DNA
15,.,TRBD2,TRBJ2-1,TRBV7-3,CANSLSGSGSNEQFF,TGTGCCAACAGCCTCAGCGGGAGTGGATCCAATGAGCAGTTCTTC
14,.,.,TRBJ1-2,TRBV12-5,CASAARDGDYGYTF,TGTGCTAGTGCCGCCCGGGACGGAGACTATGGCTACACCTTC
13,.,.,TRBJ2-7,TRBV11-2,CASSWDSSYEQYF,TGTGCCAGCAGCTGGGACTCCTCCTACGAGCAGTACTTC
18,.,TRBD2,TRBJ2-5,TRBV7-6,CASSSTLGLAGGGKTQYF,TGTGCCAGCAGCTCGACACTGGGACTAGCGGGAGGGGGAAAGACCCAGTACTTC
13,.,.,TRBJ1-1,TRBV28,CASGGHGGTEAFF,TGTGCCAGCGGGGGCCATGGGGGCACTGAAGCTTTCTTT
14,.,TRBD1,TRBJ1-5,TRBV27,CASSRTGDNQPQHF,TGTGCCAGCAGCCGGACAGGTGATAATCAGCCCCAGCATTTT
12,.,.,TRBJ1-6,TRBV6-5,CASRQYNSPLHF,TGTGCCAGCCGACAGTATAATTCACCCCTCCACTTT
14,.,TRBD2,TRBJ2-1,TRBV6-5,CASRLAGLGAEQFF,TGTGCCAGCAGATTAGCGGGACTAGGGGCTGAGCAGTTCTTC
16,once,TRBD1,TRBJ2-7,TRBV5-4,CASSRPGQALPYEQYF,TGTGCCAGCAGCAGGCCGGGACAGGCCTTACCCTACGAGCAGTACTTC
14,.,.,TRBJ1-6,TRBV4-1,CASGERADDSPLHF,TGCGCCAGCGGCGAAAGGGCAGACGATTCACCCCTCCACTTT
16,once,TRBD1,TRBJ1-1,TRBV12-5,CASGLSTGTGYTEAFF,TGTGCTAGTGGTTTGAGTACAGGGACAGGGTACACTGAAGCTTTCTTT
12,.,.,TRBJ2-7,TRBV6-2/TRBV6-3,CASSIDSYEQYF,TGTGCCAGCAGCATCGACAGCTACGAGCAGTACTTC
13,.,.,TRBJ1-1,TRBV3-1/TRBV3-2,CASSQDGGFRAFF,TGTGCCAGCAGCCAAGATGGGGGATTTAGGGCTTTCTTT
17,.,.,TRBJ1-1,TRBV4-1,CASSQMFQTAMNTEAFF,TGCGCCAGCAGCCAAATGTTTCAGACAGCCATGAACACTGAAGCTTTCTTT
14,.,TRBD1,TRBJ2-7,TRBV11-3,CASSSRDSPYEQYF,TGTGCCAGCAGCTCCCGGGACAGCCCCTACGAGCAGTACTTC
16,few,.,TRBJ2-7,TRBV5-6,CASSSVTPVSSYEQYF,TGTGCCAGCAGCTCTGTTACCCCGGTCAGCTCCTACGAGCAGTACTTC
13,.,TRBD2,TRBJ2-1,TRBV7-9,CASVLAGVDEQFF,TGTGCCAGCGTACTAGCGGGAGTCGATGAGCAGTTCTTC
13,once,.,TRBJ1-5,TRBV7-9,CASSSRGDQPQHF,TGTGCCAGCAGCTCCAGGGGAGATCAGCCCCAGCATTTT
15,.,TRBD2,TRBJ2-1,TRBV7-8,CASSRTSDRGNEQFF,TGTGCCAGCAGCCGGACTAGCGATAGGGGCAATGAGCAGTTCTTC
14,.,.,TRBJ2-2,TRBV13,CASSRGRPAGELFF,TGTGCCAGCAGCCGGGGGAGGCCGGCCGGGGAGCTGTTTTTT
14,few,TRBD2,TRBJ2-1,TRBV7-2,CASSWEGPYNEQFF,TGTGCCAGCAGCTGGGAGGGACCCTACAATGAGCAGTTCTTC
16,.,.,TRBJ2-7,TRBV4-3,CASSRALWASSYEQYF,TGCGCCAGCAGCCGGGCCTTGTGGGCCAGCTCCTACGAGCAGTACTTC
20,.,.,TRBJ2-1,TRBV18,CASSPLGPGPLRTNYNEQFF,TGTGCCAGCTCACCATTGGGCCCCGGACCGCTTAGAACTAACTACAATGAGCAGTTCTTC
13,.,TRBD2,TRBJ2-5,TRBV7-9,CASGVSGSETQYF,TGTGCCAGCGGTGTTAGCGGGAGCGAGACCCAGTACTTC
15,.,TRBD2,TRBJ2-3,TRBV7-2,CASSLAGVGSDTQYF,TGTGCCAGCAGTCTAGCGGGAGTTGGGTCAGATACGCAGTATTTT
15,.,TRBD1,TRBJ2-7,TRBV5-4,CASSPPGQGGNEQYF,TGTGCCAGCAGTCCCCCGGGACAGGGGGGGAACGAGCAGTACTTC
17,few,.,TRBJ2-7,TRBV5-5,CASSPVVGRAQIREQYF,TGTGCCAGCAGCCCGGTCGTTGGAAGGGCTCAAATCCGCGAGCAGTACTTC
13,.,.,TRBJ2-1,TRBV6-2/TRBV6-3,CASSQGPFNEQFF,TGTGCCAGCAGTCAGGGGCCGTTCAATGAGCAGTTCTTC
12,.,.,TRBJ2-1,TRBV7-2,CASSLIRNEQFF,TGTGCCAGCAGCCTTATAAGAAATGAGCAGTTCTTC
10,.,.,TRBJ1-1,TRBV24-1,CATSPSGESF,TGTGCCACCAGTCCGTCCGGCGAGTCTTTT
14,.,.,TRBJ1-3,TRBV21-1,CASRHMEVRNTIYF,TGTGCCAGCAGGCACATGGAGGTACGAAACACCATATATTTT
14,.,TRBD2,TRBJ2-7,TRBV6-5,CASRRGGLAGKQYF,TGTGCCAGCAGGCGGGGCGGGCTAGCGGGTAAGCAGTACTTC
18,.,TRBD1,TRBJ1-3,TRBV9,CASSVEKGQVNRGNTIYF,TGTGCCAGCAGCGTAGAAAAGGGACAGGTTAACCGTGGAAACACCATATATTTT
13,.,.,TRBJ2-5,TRBV3-1/TRBV3-2,CASSQGAGETQYF,TGTGCCAGCAGCCAGGGGGCAGGGGAGACCCAGTACTTC
16,.,TRBD2,TRBJ2-1,TRBV28,CASSLVASGKRNEQFF,TGTGCCAGCAGTTTGGTGGCTAGCGGGAAGCGAAATGAGCAGTTCTTC
15,.,TRBD1,TRBJ1-2,TRBV7-8,CASSPWTGFTYGYTF,TGTGCCAGCAGCCCCTGGACAGGGTTTACCTATGGCTACACCTTC
13,few,.,TRBJ1-6,TRBV6-5,CASTGPRGSPLHF,TGTGCCAGCACCGGACCCCGGGGGTCACCCCTCCACTTT
16,few,.,TRBJ1-5,TRBV5-1,CASSPDGGYSNQPQHF,TGCGCCAGCAGCCCGGACGGCGGCTATAGCAATCAGCCCCAGCATTTT
16,.,.,TRBJ1-3,TRBV27,CASSPSDGYSGNTIYF,TGTGCCAGCAGTCCGTCGGACGGCTACTCTGGAAACACCATATATTTT
12,.,TRBD1,TRBJ1-2,TRBV28,CASSRTGYGYTF,TGTGCCAGCAGTCGGACAGGTTATGGCTACACCTTC
15,.,.,TRBJ2-7,TRBV6-5,CASAVSTRGGYEQYF,TGTGCCAGCGCAGTTAGTACCAGGGGCGGCTACGAGCAGTACTTC
13,.,.,TRBJ1-2,TRBV5-6,CASSLDIEYGYTF,TGTGCCAGCAGCTTGGACATAGAATATGGCTACACCTTC
13,.,.,TRBJ1-1,TRBV19,CASTLRGNTEAFF,TGTGCCAGTACCCTCAGGGGAAACACTGAAGCTTTCTTT
14,.,.,TRBJ1-1,TRBV15,CATSRAWGRTEAFF,TGTGCCACCAGCAGAGCCTGGGGGAGGACTGAAGCTTTCTTT
15,.,TRBD1,TRBJ1-2,TRBV19,CASSTPGQGSYGYTF,TGTGCCAGTAGTACCCCCGGACAGGGAAGCTATGGCTACACCTTC
14,.,.,TRBJ1-5,TRBV7-9,CASQGGDSNQPQHF,TGTGCCAGCCAGGGCGGGGATAGCAATCAGCCCCAGCATTTT
15,.,TRBD1,TRBJ1-1,TRBV7-9,CASSRDRGMNTEAFF,TGTGCCAGCAGTCGGGACAGGGGAATGAACACTGAAGCTTTCTTT
15,few,.,TRBJ1-4,TRBV5-1,CASSLLDSTNEKLFF,TGCGCCAGCAGCTTGTTGGACTCAACTAATGAAAAACTGTTTTTT
15,few,.,TRBJ1-6,TRBV18,CASSSEQVYNSPLHF,TGTGCCAGCTCATCAGAACAGGTTTATAATTCACCCCTCCACTTT
15,once,TRBD2,TRBJ2-3,TRBV7-3,CASSLLAGDTDTQYF,TGTGCCAGCAGCTTACTAGCGGGAGACACAGATACGCAGTATTTT
14,.,.,TRBJ1-5,TRBV2,CASTERDIRQPQHF,TGTGCCAGCACTGAGAGGGACATAAGGCAGCCCCAGCATTTT
16,.,.,TRBJ2-1,TRBV9,CASSVVGRGDYNEQFF,TGTGCCAGCAGCGTAGTGGGGAGAGGGGATTACAATGAGCAGTTCTTC
14,.,.,TRBJ1-3,TRBV10-3,CAIMGDASGNTIYF,TGTGCCATCATGGGGGACGCCTCTGGAAACACCATATATTTT
12,.,.,TRBJ2-5,TRBV12-3/TRBV12-4,CASSLLGKTQYF,TGTGCCAGCAGTTTACTCGGAAAGACCCAGTACTTC
15,few,TRBD1,TRBJ1-2,TRBV4-1,CASSQGTRGLGGYTF,TGCGCCAGCAGCCAAGGGACAAGGGGGCTGGGTGGCTACACCTTC
16,.,.,TRBJ1-2,TRBV4-3,CASSQDRQNPNYGYTF,TGCGCCAGCAGCCAAGATAGGCAAAACCCTAACTATGGCTACACCTTC
12,.,.,TRBJ2-2,TRBV12-3/TRBV12-4,CASKINTGELFF,TGTGCCAGCAAAATTAACACCGGGGAGCTGTTTTTT
12,.,.,TRBJ2-1,TRBV19,CASSRGPNEQFF,TGTGCCAGTAGTCGAGGTCCCAATGAGCAGTTCTTC
16,.,.,TRBJ2-7,TRBV18,CASSPTGHQSLYEQYF,TGTGCCAGCTCACCAACGGGACACCAGTCTCTCTACGAGCAGTACTTC